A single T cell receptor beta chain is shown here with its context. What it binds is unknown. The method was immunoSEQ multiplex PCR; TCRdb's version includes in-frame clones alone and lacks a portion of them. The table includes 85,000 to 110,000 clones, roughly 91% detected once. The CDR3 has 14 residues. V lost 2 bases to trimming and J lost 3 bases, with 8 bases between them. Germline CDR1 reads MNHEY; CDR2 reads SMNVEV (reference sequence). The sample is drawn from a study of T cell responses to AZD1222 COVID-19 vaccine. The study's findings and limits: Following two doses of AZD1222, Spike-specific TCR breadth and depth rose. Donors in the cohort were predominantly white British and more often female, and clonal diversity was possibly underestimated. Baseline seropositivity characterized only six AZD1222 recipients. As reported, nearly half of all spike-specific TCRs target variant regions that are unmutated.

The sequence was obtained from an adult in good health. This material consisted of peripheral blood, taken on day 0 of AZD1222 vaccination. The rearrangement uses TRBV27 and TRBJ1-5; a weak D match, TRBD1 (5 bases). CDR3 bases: TGTGCCAGCAGTTTACGGGGGATCAATCAGCCCCAGCATTTT. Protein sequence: CASSLRGINQPQHF.